The rows below give T cell receptor beta chains drawn from one sample of a study of shared clonotypes between healthy human individuals. Produced via immunoSEQ multiplex PCR; TCRdb's table is partial and in-frame only. This sample has around 510,000 clones; roughly four fifths occur once, and the top ten carry around 12%. Material for sequencing was PBMCs. The receptors were gathered from a woman in her forties in good health. Some clones in this sample may be carry-over from other donors' samples. Both conserved end residues are part of each CDR3. The D gene is left open where the match is weak. Expanded clones are given a class, and other clones once, few, many or no size at all.

J | V | size | D | CDR3 | DNA
TRBJ2-1 | TRBV9 | . | TRBD1 | CASSVEGQGADEQFF | TGTGCCAGCAGCGTAGAGGGACAGGGGGCCGATGAGCAGTTCTTC
TRBJ2-4 | TRBV11-2 | few | . | CASRVLPGNIQYF | TGTGCCAGCAGGGTCCTACCCGGGAACATTCAGTACTTC
TRBJ1-5 | TRBV28 | . | . | CASSLTGQSNQPQHF | TGTGCCAGCAGTTTAACAGGGCAGTCCAATCAGCCCCAGCATTTT
TRBJ1-1 | TRBV27 | few | . | CASSLSVLVSEAFF | TGTGCCAGCAGTTTATCGGTACTGGTCTCTGAAGCTTTCTTT
TRBJ2-1 | TRBV11-2 | . | . | CASRRPGLRVNEQFF | TGTGCCAGCAGACGTCCCGGGTTGAGGGTCAATGAGCAGTTCTTC
TRBJ2-7 | TRBV2 | . | . | CASSEGTYEQYF | TGTGCCAGCAGTGAAGGCACCTACGAGCAGTACTTC
TRBJ2-5 | TRBV5-1 | . | . | CASSKTGTPKGETQYF | TGCGCCAGCAGCAAAACCGGGACACCTAAAGGGGAGACCCAGTACTTC
TRBJ2-7 | TRBV6-1 | . | TRBD2 | CASSASSGGSYEQYF | TGTGCCAGCAGTGCATCCTCGGGGGGCTCCTACGAGCAGTACTTC
TRBJ1-4 | TRBV5-6 | . | . | CASSLKGGEKLFF | TGTGCCAGCAGCTTGAAAGGAGGAGAAAAACTGTTTTTT
TRBJ1-1 | TRBV2 | . | . | CASRGADTEAFF | TGTGCCAGCAGGGGCGCGGACACTGAAGCTTTCTTT
TRBJ2-2 | TRBV29-1 | . | TRBD2 | CSVGASGSLLSGELFF | TGCAGCGTTGGGGCTAGCGGGAGCCTCTTGTCCGGGGAGCTGTTTTTT
TRBJ2-5 | TRBV2 | few | TRBD2 | CASSPRTSGSSLETQYF | TGTGCCAGCAGTCCCAGGACTAGCGGGAGCTCGTTGGAGACCCAGTACTTC
TRBJ2-5 | TRBV28 | few | . | CASSFAAMKETQYF | TGTGCCAGCAGTTTCGCGGCGATGAAAGAGACCCAGTACTTC
TRBJ1-5 | TRBV10-2 | . | TRBD1 | CASLGQYNQPQHF | TGCGCCAGCCTGGGACAGTACAATCAGCCCCAGCATTTT
TRBJ2-7 | TRBV30 | . | TRBD1 | CAWSVGQPAYEQYF | TGTGCCTGGAGTGTGGGACAGCCAGCCTACGAGCAGTACTTC
TRBJ1-1 | TRBV5-1 | . | TRBD1 | CASSPAQGDTEAFF | TGCGCCAGCAGCCCGGCCCAGGGGGACACTGAAGCTTTCTTT
TRBJ2-1 | TRBV10-2 | . | TRBD2 | CASSEASGRYEQFF | TGCGCCAGCAGTGAGGCCAGCGGGAGGTATGAGCAGTTCTTC
TRBJ1-2 | TRBV10-3 | . | TRBD1 | CAISDDRQGDITNYGYTF | TGTGCCATCAGTGATGATCGACAGGGAGATATCACTAACTATGGCTACACCTTC
TRBJ1-4 | TRBV2 | . | . | CASRAGTGDEKLFF | TGTGCCAGCAGAGCCGGGACGGGTGATGAAAAACTGTTTTTT
TRBJ1-3 | TRBV28 | . | . | CASSWGPASSGNTIYF | TGTGCCAGCAGTTGGGGTCCGGCGTCCTCTGGAAACACCATATATTTT
TRBJ1-1 | TRBV29-1 | . | TRBD1 | CSVARWTGKGTEAFF | TGCAGCGTTGCCCGTTGGACAGGGAAGGGCACTGAAGCTTTCTTT
TRBJ2-3 | TRBV7-9 | . | . | CASGPGGITDTQYF | TGTGCCAGCGGTCCGGGCGGGATCACAGATACGCAGTATTTT
TRBJ2-6 | TRBV6-1 | . | TRBD1 | CASSETITGGRPSGANVLTF | TGTGCCAGCAGTGAAACTATCACAGGGGGCAGGCCATCTGGGGCCAACGTCCTGACTTTC
TRBJ2-1 | TRBV7-3 | . | . | CASSLFGLNEQFF | TGTGCCAGCAGCTTATTCGGGCTAAATGAGCAGTTCTTC
TRBJ1-4 | TRBV6-6 | . | . | CASRAGQNNEKLFF | TGTGCCAGCAGAGCTGGACAAAATAATGAAAAACTGTTTTTT
TRBJ1-2 | TRBV2 | . | . | CASSEQANAYYGYTF | TGTGCCAGCAGTGAACAGGCCAATGCCTATTATGGCTACACCTTC
TRBJ2-4 | TRBV9 | . | . | CASSDRDSFLAKNIQYF | TGTGCCAGCAGCGACCGGGACTCCTTTTTAGCCAAAAACATTCAGTACTTC
TRBJ2-6 | TRBV14 | . | . | CASSSWVYSGANVLTF | TGTGCCAGCAGCTCTTGGGTTTACTCTGGGGCCAACGTCCTGACTTTC
TRBJ2-3 | TRBV4-1 | . | TRBD2 | CASSQLGQRGPDTQYF | TGCGCCAGCAGCCAATTAGGGCAGCGGGGCCCAGATACGCAGTATTTT
TRBJ2-2 | TRBV5-1 | . | . | CASSVRPEQGTGELFF | TGCGCCAGCAGCGTGCGACCTGAACAAGGCACCGGGGAGCTGTTTTTT
TRBJ1-1 | TRBV4-2 | . | . | CASSLSPGLGLDTEAFF | TGTGCCAGCAGCTTATCCCCGGGTCTTGGTTTGGACACTGAAGCTTTCTTT
TRBJ2-1 | TRBV5-1 | . | TRBD2 | CASSLEGSGRPSSYNEQFF | TGCGCCAGCAGCTTGGAAGGTAGCGGGCGGCCGAGCTCCTACAATGAGCAGTTCTTC
TRBJ2-5 | TRBV7-3 | . | . | CASRVAKETQYF | TGTGCCAGCAGGGTTGCTAAAGAGACCCAGTACTTC
TRBJ2-3 | TRBV4-3 | . | . | CASSQDLTFTQYF | TGCGCCAGCAGCCAAGACTTAACATTTACGCAGTATTTT
TRBJ1-5 | TRBV19 | . | TRBD1 | CASAGTGGNQPQHF | TGTGCCAGTGCCGGGACAGGGGGCAATCAGCCCCAGCATTTT
TRBJ2-4 | TRBV28 | . | TRBD1 | CASSQGENIQYF | TGTGCCAGCAGTCAGGGGGAAAACATTCAGTACTTC
TRBJ1-4 | TRBV2 | many | . | CASRTGRDYEKLFF | TGTGCCAGCAGAACAGGCAGGGATTATGAAAAACTGTTTTTT
TRBJ2-1 | TRBV5-1 | . | TRBD1 | CASSRTGGMSYNEQFF | TGCGCCAGCAGCCGGACAGGGGGCATGTCCTACAATGAGCAGTTCTTC
TRBJ1-2 | TRBV14 | few | . | CASSPYRDSIGYGYTF | TGTGCCAGCAGCCCCTACCGGGACTCCATAGGTTATGGCTACACCTTC
TRBJ2-5 | TRBV25-1 | . | . | CASSSGASVRETQYF | TGTGCCAGCAGTTCAGGGGCCTCGGTCAGGGAGACCCAGTACTTC
TRBJ2-1 | TRBV5-1 | once | TRBD2 | CASSQSPGTSGSGDEQFF | TGCGCCAGCAGCCAGAGTCCCGGGACTAGCGGGAGTGGGGATGAGCAGTTCTTC
TRBJ2-2 | TRBV2 | . | TRBD2 | CASASGSNTGELFF | TGTGCCAGCGCTAGCGGGAGCAACACCGGGGAGCTGTTTTTT
TRBJ1-2 | TRBV29-1 | . | . | CSVDTGEANYGYTF | TGCAGCGTTGACACAGGAGAAGCTAACTATGGCTACACCTTC
TRBJ1-1 | TRBV5-1 | . | TRBD1 | CASSARQGENTEAFF | TGCGCCAGCAGCGCAAGACAGGGGGAGAACACTGAAGCTTTCTTT
TRBJ1-1 | TRBV30 | few | . | CAWSGQGDTEAFF | TGTGCCTGGAGCGGGCAGGGTGACACTGAAGCTTTCTTT
TRBJ2-5 | TRBV2 | . | TRBD1 | CASTRDRGRETQYF | TGTGCCAGCACCAGGGACAGGGGTAGGGAGACCCAGTACTTC